These 11 T cell receptor beta chains originate from one sample sequenced in a study of regulatory T cells in long-lasting Graves disease. Time point specified: newly diagnosed GD, antithyroid drugs for less than 3 months. Construction of the TCR library relied on RNA isolated from PBMCs. In building TCR beta libraries, iRepertoire HTBI primers were used together with Arm-PCR of CDR3 regions. One entry per CDR3 protein results from TCRdb running MiXCR on the multiplex PCR reads. The sample carries more than 300,000 distinct CDR3 sequences, around 15% recorded once. Another study also made use of these data, one on T cells in Graves' hyperthyroidism and ophthalmopathy.

The sequencing here drew on peripheral blood mononuclear cells (PBMCs), taken at new diagnosis, from a patient treated with antithyroid drugs. Receptor source: a woman aged 18-29 years with Graves disease.

A single count supports this clonotype. The chain recombines TRBV30 with TRBJ2-5, with TRBD2 matching 13 bases. Germline trimming cut 0 bases from V and 5 bases from J; bases unmatched to any gene: 0. The CDR3 loop spans 14 amino acids. Germline V lookup: CDR1 GTSNPN, CDR2 SVGIG (reference sequence). CDR3 sequence: CAWSVLAGGETQYF. The CDR3 DNA sequence: TGTGCCTGGAGTGTACTAGCGGGAGGGGAGACCCAGTACTTC.

This clonotype was seen ten or more times. The chain joins TRBV5-4 to TRBJ2-5; 13 bases are a match to TRBD2. The CDR3 contains 16 residues. The germline V gene has CDR1 SGHNT and CDR2 YYREEE (reference sequence). V was clipped by 0 bases and J by 5 bases; unmatched bases: 4. CDR3 in DNA: TGTGCCAGCAGCTTGGGGACTAGCGGGAGTTGGGAGACCCAGTACTTC. Translating gives CASSLGTSGSWETQYF.

About this clonotype itself: With a much larger clone just one base away, this may be a read error. This rearrangement joins TRBV29-1 to TRBJ2-7, with TRBD1 identical over 8 bases. Germline-derived CDR1 and CDR2 are SQVTM and ANQGSEA. The V gene end was trimmed by 4 bases and the J gene end by 5 bases; junction bases not matched to a gene: 7. The CDR3 runs 13 residues. The CDR3 DNA reads TGCAGCGTTGGGAGACAGGGGTTCAACGAGCAGTACTTC. As protein: CSVGRQGFNEQYF.

Notes on this clonotype: Given the absence of the conserved phenylalanine or tryptophan at the CDR3 end, a read error is likely. The chain employs TRBV2 and TRBJ2-1; TRBD2 agrees at 14 bases. CDR1 is SNHLY and CDR2 is FYNNEI in the germline V gene. CDR3 length: 15 residues. Losses at the gene ends were 5 bases for V and 8 bases for J; bases not matched to a gene: 5. The CDR3 loop reads CASSRGLAGAYEQFL. In nucleotides, the CDR3 is TGTGCCAGCAGTCGGGGACTAGCGGGAGCCTATGAGCAGTTCCTC.

This clonotype was counted ten times or more. The rearrangement uses TRBV12-3 or TRBV12-4 and TRBJ2-3, with D possibly matching TRBD1 (6 bases). This CDR3 has 11 amino acids. Trimming pared 6 bases from V and 8 bases from J, leaving 9 bases between. CDR3 nucleotide sequence: TGTGCCAGCAGCCGAGGGGGTACGCAGTATTTT. Translating gives CASSRGGTQYF.

This clonotype occurred many times. The chain joins TRBV5-1 to TRBJ2-7, with D possibly being TRBD1 (6 bases). Germline-derived CDR1 and CDR2 are SGHRS and YFSETQ. The CDR3 covers 15 residues. V shed 0 bases and J shed 3 bases, with 13 bases lying between them. CDR3 in amino acids: CASSLETGLLYEQYF. CDR3 nucleotides: TGCGCCAGCAGCTTGGAGACAGGCCTTCTCTACGAGCAGTACTTC.

This chain connects TRBV12-3 or TRBV12-4 to TRBJ2-2, with 7 bases that match TRBD1. V trimming: 5 bases; J trimming: 2 bases; junction bases outside the gene matches: 8. This CDR3 region has 16 residues. The CDR3: CASSPGTATNTGELFF. The CDR3 DNA sequence: TGTGCCAGCAGTCCCGGGACAGCTACTAACACCGGGGAGCTGTTTTTT.

This chain uses TRBV2 with TRBJ1-2; TRBD1 agrees at 7 bases. Losses at the gene ends were 6 bases for V and 3 bases for J; bases not matched to a gene: 16. Germline CDR1 reads SNHLY; CDR2 reads FYNNEI. The CDR3 contains 17 residues. The DNA for the CDR3 is TGTGCCAGCAGAGGCTCCGACAGGGCCCATCGACACTATGGCTACACCTTC. Its translation: CASRGSDRAHRHYGYTF.

This clonotype was counted a few times. This rearrangement joins TRBV6-1 to TRBJ1-1; D remains ambiguous. Germline lookup yields CDR1 MNHNS and CDR2 SASEGT. V was clipped by 7 bases and J by 11 bases, with 23 bases between them. The CDR3 loop spans 14 amino acids. The CDR3, as DNA: TGTGCCAGCACAGGCAGGATAGACCTACTGGGTGCTTTCTTT. It translates to CASTGRIDLLGAFF.

At least ten counts were recorded for this clonotype. This chain joins TRBV12-3 or TRBV12-4 and TRBJ1-2; D possibly corresponds to TRBD1 (6 bases). V shed 6 bases and J shed 6 bases, with 17 bases lying between them. The CDR3 contains 14 residues. The CDR3 reads CASSLFRGIDGYTF. Here the CDR3 DNA reads TGTGCCAGCAGCCTTTTTAGGGGGATCGATGGCTACACCTTC.

This clonotype was found a few times. The V and J genes are TRBV7-2 and TRBJ2-1; D is tentatively TRBD1 or TRBD2 (5 bases each). The CDR3 totals 15 residues. Trimming stripped 8 bases from V and 7 bases from J, with 21 bases between. Germline values: CDR1 SGHTA, CDR2 FQGNSA. The chain's CDR3 is CASRIPGRLMNEQFF. The CDR3 nucleotides read TGTGCCAGCCGGATTCCGGGACGCTTGATGAATGAGCAGTTCTTC.